This T cell receptor (beta chain) was identified in a study of immune heterogeneity within non-small cell lung tumors. Study-wide points: Each patient's tumor sites shared recurring identical dominant CDR3 beta clonotypes, and individual sites also carried their own high-frequency clones. T-cell receptor beta clonotypes at high frequency differed largely between individual patients.

For each sample, template was 450 to 750 ng of bulk tumor genomic DNA. Surgeons took several biopsies per primary tumor, spaced far apart, during surgery. It was patients with untreated, newly diagnosed non-small cell lung cancer who underwent curative surgery. Patients with newly diagnosed non-small cell lung cancer who underwent surgery with curative intent served as donors. Trimming cost V 0 bases and J 3 bases, with 14 bases left between them. The germline gives CDR1 DFQATT, CDR2 SNEGSKA (reference sequence). The CDR3 loop spans 16 amino acids. By frequency in the sample, this clonotype is medium-sized. Its antigen is still unknown. The TCR beta CDR3 region underwent multiplex PCR amplification with 32 V and 13 J primers. MiXCR, applied by TCRdb to the multiplex PCR reads, yields one record per CDR3 protein. The sample lists over 9,500 distinct CDR3 sequences; around 21% were seen once.

The chain is built from TRBV20-1 and TRBJ2-2, with TRBD2 as a possible D gene (6 bases). The clonotype comes from a man in his sixties with non-small cell lung cancer. Sequenced input: lung tumor tissue. The CDR3 spells CSARDWAGEDTGELFF. In DNA, the CDR3 is TGCAGTGCTAGAGATTGGGCCGGGGAGGACACCGGGGAGCTGTTTTTT.